Listed below are T cell receptor beta chains from one sample, sequenced in a study of beta chain features in type 1 diabetes. The protocol was immunoSEQ multiplex PCR, while the TCRdb copy is restricted to in-frame clones and leaves out a portion. The sample holds some 350,000 clones, 9.5% to 10% seen once. Sequences were obtained from central memory CD4+ T cells from blood. The receptors originated from a man under 40 with type 1 diabetes. The CDR3 runs from the conserved cysteine through the conserved F or W. The D gene is left open where the match is weak. The listing skips clone size in some rows; elsewhere it reads once, few, many or a size class.

V gene: TRBV7-2
clone size: many
J gene: TRBJ2-4
D gene: NA
CDR3 protein: CASSLGREDIQYF
CDR3 DNA: TGTGCCAGCAGCTTAGGCAGGGAGGACATTCAGTACTTC

V gene: TRBV7-9
clone size: few
J gene: TRBJ1-1
D gene: NA
CDR3 protein: CASSQQGNTEAFF
CDR3 DNA: TGTGCCAGCAGCCAACAAGGTAACACTGAAGCTTTCTTT

V gene: TRBV10-3
clone size: few
J gene: TRBJ2-2
D gene: NA
CDR3 protein: CAISESYGSFTGELFF
CDR3 DNA: TGTGCCATCAGTGAGTCTTACGGGAGCTTCACCGGGGAGCTGTTTTTT

V gene: TRBV5-1
clone size: NA
J gene: TRBJ2-2
D gene: NA
CDR3 protein: CASSLEGPRGTGELFF
CDR3 DNA: TGCGCCAGCAGCTTGGAAGGCCCTCGGGGAACCGGGGAGCTGTTTTTT

V gene: TRBV29-1
clone size: NA
J gene: TRBJ2-3
D gene: NA
CDR3 protein: CSARPSTDTQYF
CDR3 DNA: TGCAGCGCCCGTCCTAGCACAGATACGCAGTATTTT

V gene: TRBV7-2
clone size: few
J gene: TRBJ2-3
D gene: TRBD2
CDR3 protein: CASSRGTSGRGDTQYF
CDR3 DNA: TGTGCCAGCAGCAGAGGGACTAGCGGGAGAGGGGATACGCAGTATTTT

V gene: TRBV29-1
clone size: NA
J gene: TRBJ2-2
D gene: TRBD2
CDR3 protein: CSGGLMNTGELFF
CDR3 DNA: TGCAGCGGGGGACTAATGAACACCGGGGAGCTGTTTTTT

V gene: TRBV2
clone size: few
J gene: TRBJ2-3
D gene: TRBD2
CDR3 protein: CASSEARTSGGTDTQYF
CDR3 DNA: TGTGCCAGCAGTGAAGCGCGGACTAGCGGAGGCACAGATACGCAGTATTTT

V gene: TRBV7-2
clone size: few
J gene: TRBJ1-1
D gene: NA
CDR3 protein: CASSRIWGDTEAFF
CDR3 DNA: TGTGCCAGCAGCCGCATCTGGGGGGACACTGAAGCTTTCTTT

V gene: TRBV4-2
clone size: NA
J gene: TRBJ2-7
D gene: NA
CDR3 protein: CASSSARDFYEQYF
CDR3 DNA: TGTGCCAGCAGCTCGGCCAGGGATTTCTACGAGCAGTACTTC

V gene: TRBV4-2
clone size: NA
J gene: TRBJ2-5
D gene: TRBD2
CDR3 protein: CASSPSGQETQYF
CDR3 DNA: TGTGCCAGCAGCCCTAGCGGGCAAGAGACCCAGTACTTC

V gene: TRBV5-1
clone size: many
J gene: TRBJ2-2
D gene: TRBD1
CDR3 protein: CASGTGMGAGELFF
CDR3 DNA: TGCGCCAGCGGGACAGGGATGGGAGCCGGGGAGCTGTTTTTT

V gene: TRBV9
clone size: NA
J gene: TRBJ2-1
D gene: NA
CDR3 protein: CASAPSGLAYNEQFF
CDR3 DNA: TGTGCCAGCGCGCCCTCGGGGCTAGCGTACAATGAGCAGTTCTTC

V gene: TRBV2
clone size: few
J gene: TRBJ2-1
D gene: TRBD1
CDR3 protein: CASSEALYPGQGINNEQFF
CDR3 DNA: TGTGCCAGCAGTGAAGCGCTTTATCCGGGACAGGGCATAAACAATGAGCAGTTCTTC

V gene: TRBV5-4
clone size: NA
J gene: TRBJ1-2
D gene: NA
CDR3 protein: CASSLDQDRGYTF
CDR3 DNA: TGTGCCAGCAGCTTGGATCAAGATCGTGGCTACACCTTC

V gene: TRBV28
clone size: few
J gene: TRBJ1-2
D gene: TRBD1
CDR3 protein: CASGGQGKSNYGYTF
CDR3 DNA: TGTGCCAGCGGGGGACAGGGGAAATCTAACTATGGCTACACCTTC

V gene: TRBV18
clone size: few
J gene: TRBJ2-7
D gene: NA
CDR3 protein: CASSPRSGGLKQYF
CDR3 DNA: TGTGCCAGCTCACCACGTTCCGGGGGTCTGAAGCAGTACTTC

V gene: TRBV11-2
clone size: NA
J gene: TRBJ2-5
D gene: NA
CDR3 protein: CASSNRERETQYF
CDR3 DNA: TGTGCCAGCAGCAACAGGGAGAGGGAGACCCAGTACTTC

V gene: TRBV5-6
clone size: few
J gene: TRBJ1-1
D gene: NA
CDR3 protein: CASSLDPGTEAFF
CDR3 DNA: TGTGCCAGCAGCTTGGATCCTGGCACTGAAGCTTTCTTT

V gene: TRBV30
clone size: NA
J gene: TRBJ1-1
D gene: TRBD1
CDR3 protein: CAWSGTGWAAFF
CDR3 DNA: TGTGCCTGGAGTGGGACAGGATGGGCAGCTTTCTTT

V gene: TRBV30
clone size: few
J gene: TRBJ1-4
D gene: NA
CDR3 protein: CAWSVGGNEKLFF
CDR3 DNA: TGTGCCTGGAGTGTTGGGGGTAATGAAAAACTGTTTTTT

V gene: TRBV14
clone size: many
J gene: TRBJ1-5
D gene: TRBD1
CDR3 protein: CASSRTGGNQPQHF
CDR3 DNA: TGTGCCAGCAGCCGGACAGGGGGGAATCAGCCCCAGCATTTT

V gene: TRBV2
clone size: few
J gene: TRBJ2-6
D gene: NA
CDR3 protein: CASMTDSGANVLTF
CDR3 DNA: TGTGCCAGCATGACAGATTCTGGGGCCAACGTCCTGACTTTC

V gene: TRBV7-9
clone size: NA
J gene: TRBJ1-2
D gene: NA
CDR3 protein: CASSLSENRLGGYTF
CDR3 DNA: TGTGCCAGCAGCCTCTCAGAGAACAGGCTGGGGGGCTACACCTTC

V gene: TRBV6-1
clone size: NA
J gene: TRBJ2-7
D gene: NA
CDR3 protein: CASSELPPYEQYF
CDR3 DNA: TGTGCCAGCAGTGAACTGCCCCCCTACGAGCAGTACTTC

V gene: TRBV18
clone size: few
J gene: TRBJ2-7
D gene: NA
CDR3 protein: CASSPLNYEQYF
CDR3 DNA: TGTGCCAGCTCACCCTTAAACTACGAGCAGTACTTC

V gene: TRBV29-1
clone size: few
J gene: TRBJ2-5
D gene: NA
CDR3 protein: CSVDPSKTQYF
CDR3 DNA: TGCAGCGTTGACCCCTCGAAGACCCAGTACTTC

V gene: TRBV6-6
clone size: NA
J gene: TRBJ2-5
D gene: TRBD1
CDR3 protein: CASSPTGEETQYF
CDR3 DNA: TGTGCCAGCAGCCCGACAGGGGAAGAGACCCAGTACTTC

V gene: TRBV6-5
clone size: few
J gene: TRBJ2-5
D gene: TRBD1
CDR3 protein: CATSRTGQETQYF
CDR3 DNA: TGTGCCACCTCCCGGACAGGGCAAGAGACCCAGTACTTC

V gene: TRBV18
clone size: NA
J gene: TRBJ1-4
D gene: NA
CDR3 protein: CASSPPGQANEKLFF
CDR3 DNA: TGTGCCAGCTCACCACCGGGTCAGGCTAATGAAAAACTGTTTTTT

V gene: TRBV19
clone size: NA
J gene: TRBJ2-3
D gene: TRBD2
CDR3 protein: CASGLAGGLGTDTQYF
CDR3 DNA: TGTGCCAGTGGACTAGCGGGAGGGCTGGGCACAGATACGCAGTATTTT

V gene: TRBV7-3
clone size: NA
J gene: TRBJ1-6
D gene: NA
CDR3 protein: CASSLGTTSPLHF
CDR3 DNA: TGTGCCAGCAGCTTGGGGACAACCTCACCCCTCCACTTT

V gene: TRBV6-1
clone size: NA
J gene: TRBJ2-7
D gene: NA
CDR3 protein: CASSGPGQEQYF
CDR3 DNA: TGTGCCAGCAGTGGGCCAGGACAGGAGCAGTACTTC

V gene: TRBV7-9
clone size: NA
J gene: TRBJ2-7
D gene: TRBD2
CDR3 protein: CASSLGTREQYF
CDR3 DNA: TGTGCCAGCAGCTTAGGGACTAGAGAGCAGTACTTC

V gene: TRBV7-2
clone size: few
J gene: TRBJ2-1
D gene: TRBD1
CDR3 protein: CASTEGQGAGEQFF
CDR3 DNA: TGTGCCAGCACCGAGGGACAGGGGGCAGGGGAGCAGTTCTTC

V gene: TRBV2
clone size: few
J gene: TRBJ1-4
D gene: NA
CDR3 protein: CASSYSGDRGEKLFF
CDR3 DNA: TGTGCCAGCAGCTACAGTGGGGACCGGGGTGAAAAACTGTTTTTT